Below, 16 T cell receptor beta chains from the same sample are listed, as sequenced in a study of CD8+ T cells in alopecia areata. Following extraction, RNA underwent reverse transcription to cDNA, which served as the sequencing template. Generated by immunoSEQ multiplex PCR, the TCRdb table keeps only in-frame clones and is missing some. The sample yields more than 90,000 clones, approximately 38% seen once. What was sequenced was CD4+ T cells sorted from blood. Source of these receptors: a human donor with alopecia areata.

This clone was recorded a few times. This chain connects TRBV7-2 to TRBJ2-7, with D perhaps assigned TRBD1 or TRBD2 (6 bases each). The CDR3 extends over 15 amino acids. The V end was cut by 4 bases, the J end by 2 bases, with 15 bases between. Germline lookup yields CDR1 SGHTA and CDR2 FQGNSA. This chain's CDR3 is CASSSIGGPAYEQYF. In nucleotides, the CDR3 is TGTGCCAGCAGCTCCATTGGGGGGCCGGCCTACGAGCAGTACTTC. Full variable domain (missing parts from reference TRBV7-2 and TRBJ2-7): GAGVSQSPSNKVTEKGKDVELRCDPISGHTALYWYRQSLGQGLEFLIYFQGNSAPDKSGLPSDRFSAERTGGSVSTLTIQRTQQEDSAVYLCASSSIGGPAYEQYFGPGTRLTVT.

This clone has just a few counts. The gene calls are TRBV5-1 and TRBJ2-7; a weak D match, TRBD2 (7 bases). The germline V gene has CDR1 SGHRS and CDR2 YFSETQ. V lost 0 bases, J lost 6 bases, and 13 bases lay in between. CDR3 length: 14 residues. CDR3 sequence reads: CASSLGQAGAEQYF. The CDR3 bases are TGCGCCAGCAGCTTGGGTCAGGCGGGGGCCGAGCAGTACTTC.

In its sample, this clone was seen a few times. V gene TRBV4-3 combines with J gene TRBJ1-3; 7 bases are shared with TRBD1. J was trimmed by 8 bases and V by 2 bases; bases with no gene match: 6. The CDR3 extends over 14 amino acids. Germline V gene lookup returns CDR1 LGHNA and CDR2 YSLEER. The DNA for the CDR3 is TGCGCCAGCAGCCAAAGGACAGGTGGCGACACCATATATTTT. This sequence encodes CASSQRTGGDTIYF.

The chain employs TRBV29-1 and TRBJ1-2; 7 positions match TRBD1. Trimming took 5 bases from V and 2 from J; bases not matched to a gene: 8. The CDR3 runs 14 residues. Per the germline V gene, CDR1 is SQVTM and CDR2 is ANQGSEA. The CDR3 DNA is TGCAGCGTTCGGGGCCAGGGGGGCAACTATGGCTACACCTTC. This codes for CSVRGQGGNYGYTF. The variable domain in full, completed from reference TRBV29-1 and TRBJ1-2, reads SAVISQKPSRDICQRGTSLTIQCQVDSQVTMMFWYRQQPGQSLTLIATANQGSEATYESGFVIDKFPISRPNLTFSTLTVSNMSPEDSSIYLCSVRGQGGNYGYTFGSGTRLTVV.

This clone was counted only a few times. The V call is TRBV19, the J call TRBJ2-7; D not certain. V lost 2 bases and J 3 bases, leaving 8 bases between the germline ends. Germline assignment: CDR1 LNHDA and CDR2 SQIVND (reference sequence). This CDR3 is built from 13 residues. Here the CDR3 reads CASSIQEGYEQYF. Here the CDR3 DNA reads TGTGCCAGTAGTATACAGGAAGGCTACGAGCAGTACTTC.

The table lists this clone with a few counts. The chain combines TRBV28 with TRBJ2-3; D remains ambiguous. The CDR3 extends over 15 amino acids. V lost 1 base to trimming and J lost 0 bases, with 8 bases between them. Germline lookup yields CDR1 MDHEN and CDR2 SYDVKM. CDR3 nucleotides: TGTGCCAGCAGTTTATACTACGGGAGCACAGATACGCAGTATTTT. Translation: CASSLYYGSTDTQYF.

This rearrangement joins TRBV7-3 to TRBJ2-7, with D possibly called TRBD1 or TRBD2 (5 bases each). Trimming stripped 5 bases from V and 1 base from J, with 12 bases between. Germline lookup yields CDR1 SGHTA and CDR2 FQGTGA. This CDR3 comprises 14 residues. The CDR3 DNA reads TGTGCCAGCAGCCCCCTGAGGGGTTCCTACGAGCAGTACTTC. It translates to CASSPLRGSYEQYF. Using reference TRBV7-3 and TRBJ2-7 for the parts outside the CDR3, the full variable domain is GAGVSQTPSNKVTEKGKYVELRCDPISGHTALYWYRQSLGQGPEFLIYFQGTGAADDSGLPNDRFFAVRPEGSVSTLKIQRTERGDSAVYLCASSPLRGSYEQYFGPGTRLTVT.

This clone was observed a handful of times. The V and J genes are TRBV27 and TRBJ1-5; the match to TRBD1 covers 8 bases. Trimming removed 6 bases from V and 4 bases from J; junction bases left unmatched: 8. Germline lookup yields CDR1 MNHEY and CDR2 SMNVEV (reference sequence). This CDR3 has 15 residues. CDR3 sequence reads: CASRRTGLGNQPQHF. The CDR3 DNA reads as TGTGCCAGCAGAAGGACAGGGTTAGGTAATCAGCCCCAGCATTTT.

The J gene is TRBJ1-5, the V gene TRBV29-1; the D is unclear. V lost 4 bases and J 4 bases, leaving 11 bases between the germline ends. CDR1 and CDR2 (germline): SQVTM, ANQGSEA. The CDR3 is made up of 13 amino acids. The CDR3 bases are TGCAGCGTTGGAGGGCAGGAGAATCAGCCCCAGCATTTT. Residues: CSVGGQENQPQHF.

V usage is TRBV7-2 and J usage is TRBJ2-5; a weak D match, TRBD2 (6 bases). This CDR3 contains 14 residues. Germline V CDR1 and CDR2: SGHTA, FQGNSA. V was clipped by 5 bases and J by 2 bases, with 12 bases between them. The CDR3, as DNA: TGTGCCAGCAGCCTTCAGGCGGGACAAGAGACCCAGTACTTC. Amino acid sequence: CASSLQAGQETQYF. The variable domain in full, completed from reference TRBV7-2 and TRBJ2-5, reads GAGVSQSPSNKVTEKGKDVELRCDPISGHTALYWYRQSLGQGLEFLIYFQGNSAPDKSGLPSDRFSAERTGGSVSTLTIQRTQQEDSAVYLCASSLQAGQETQYFGPGTRLLVL.

The genes are TRBV30 and TRBJ2-7; 9 nucleotides match TRBD2. The CDR3 runs 13 residues. Germline V gene data show CDR1 as GTSNPN and CDR2 as SVGIG (reference sequence). The V and J ends lost 1 base and 6 bases, in that order; junction bases with no gene match: 4. Here the CDR3 DNA reads TGTGCCTGGAGTGCCGCTAGCGGGACCGAGCAGTACTTC. The encoded protein is CAWSAASGTEQYF.

This clone has more than one count but fewer than ten. The chain combines TRBV9 with TRBJ2-3; D gene unclear. Trimming removed 4 bases at V and 2 bases at J, with 14 bases between. The germline CDR1 and CDR2 sequences are SGDLS and YYNGEE. The CDR3 runs 15 residues. CDR3 sequence: CASSPGPISTDTQYF. CDR3 coding DNA: TGTGCCAGCAGCCCGGGCCCTATCTCCACAGATACGCAGTATTTT. The full variable domain, completed using reference TRBV9 and TRBJ2-3, is DSGVTQTPKHLITATGQRVTLRCSPRSGDLSVYWYQQSLDQGLQFLIQYYNGEERAKGNILERFSAQQFPDLHSELNLSSLELGDSALYFCASSPGPISTDTQYFGPGTRLTVL.

With regard to this clone: The sample contains more than one DNA sequence encoding this CDR3. The chain carries TRBV7-2 and TRBJ2-1; the D is unclear. Germline V gives CDR1 SGHTA, CDR2 FQGNSA. CDR3 length: 13 amino acids. Between the trimmed V and J ends, which lost 1 base and 7 bases, there was a span of 8 bases. The CDR3 reads CASSLVWENEQFF. In DNA form, the CDR3 reads TGTGCCAGCAGCTTAGTATGGGAAAATGAGCAGTTCTTC.

The genes are TRBV29-1 and TRBJ1-5; possibly TRBD1 for D (6 bases). The CDR3 has 14 amino acids. The germline V gene encodes CDR1 SQVTM and CDR2 ANQGSEA. Trimming shortened V by 4 bases and J by 3 bases, and 13 bases separated the two germline ends. CDR3 bases: TGCAGCGTTGTCGAACAGGGCCACAATCAGCCCCAGCATTTT. Its translation is CSVVEQGHNQPQHF. Together with reference TRBV29-1 and TRBJ1-5, the CDR3 gives the full variable domain: SAVISQKPSRDICQRGTSLTIQCQVDSQVTMMFWYRQQPGQSLTLIATANQGSEATYESGFVIDKFPISRPNLTFSTLTVSNMSPEDSSIYLCSVVEQGHNQPQHFGDGTRLSIL.

This clone occurred a few times. The chain uses TRBV14 and TRBJ2-7; D is unresolved. Germline-derived CDR1 and CDR2 are SGHDN and FVKESK. V dropped 3 bases and J dropped 4 bases, with 19 bases sitting between them. The CDR3 is 16 residues long. The chain's CDR3 is CASSHSPGPKGYEQYF. The DNA of the CDR3 is TGTGCCAGCAGCCACTCCCCCGGTCCCAAGGGATACGAGCAGTACTTC. Filled out from reference TRBV14 and TRBJ2-7, the complete variable domain reads EAGVTQFPSHSVIEKGQTVTLRCDPISGHDNLYWYRRVMGKEIKFLLHFVKESKQDESGMPNNRFLAERTGGTYSTLKVQPAELEDSGVYFCASSHSPGPKGYEQYFGPGTRLTVT.

The chain recombines TRBV28 with TRBJ2-6, with D perhaps matching TRBD1 (5 bases). The CDR3 runs to 15 residues. Trimming removed 5 bases from V and 2 bases from J, with 10 bases in between. Per germline, CDR1 MDHEN and CDR2 SYDVKM. The CDR3 sequence is CASSAQVPGANVLTF. For the CDR3, the DNA is TGTGCCAGCAGTGCACAGGTTCCTGGGGCCAACGTCCTGACTTTC.